The clone carrying this T cell receptor (beta chain) was recorded a few times. The antigen is undetermined. The data derive from a study of cytomegalovirus exposure and HLA in healthy donors. The wider study: A prior analysis found 95 million to 140 million unique TCR beta sequences from 170 million or so T cells.

The PCR made use of 60 Vbeta and 13 Jbeta primers. Libraries were prepared by immunoSEQ multiplex PCR; TCRdb keeps only in-frame clonotypes and omits some of them. The sample contains approximately 110,000 clones, roughly 70% of which appear only once. General study findings and limits: A missense variant in DCLRE1C was later tied to TCR beta V- and J-gene trimming. Later, TCR association rates were found to vary by HLA locus, highest for DRB1 and lowest for HLA-C. A later analysis appeared to link common viral pathogens to several of the most significant clusters.

The CDR3 runs to 14 residues. V was clipped by 0 bases and J by 5 bases; unmatched bases: 4. Looked up from germline, CDR1 is SGHRS and CDR2 is YFSETQ. The sequenced material came from PBMCs. The chain couples TRBV5-1 to TRBJ2-7; 8 nucleotides align to TRBD1. The sequence came from a man aged 40-49 years in good health and CMV-seropositive. The CDR3 loop is CASSLEYRGNEQYF. CDR3 nucleotides: TGCGCCAGCAGCTTGGAATACAGGGGGAACGAGCAGTACTTC.